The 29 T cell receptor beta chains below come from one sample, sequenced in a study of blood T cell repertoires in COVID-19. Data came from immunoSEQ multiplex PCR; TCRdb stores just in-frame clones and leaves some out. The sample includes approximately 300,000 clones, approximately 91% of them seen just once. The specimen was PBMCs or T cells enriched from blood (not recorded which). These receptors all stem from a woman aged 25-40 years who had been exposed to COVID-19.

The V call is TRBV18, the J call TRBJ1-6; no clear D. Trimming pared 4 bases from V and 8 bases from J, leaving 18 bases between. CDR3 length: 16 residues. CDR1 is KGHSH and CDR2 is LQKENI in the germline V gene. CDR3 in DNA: TGTGCCAGCTCACTTTCCTCTCCGGGTTATGATTCACCCCTCCACTTT. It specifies CASSLSSPGYDSPLHF. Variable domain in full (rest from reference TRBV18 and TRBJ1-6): NAGVMQNPRHLVRRRGQEARLRCSPMKGHSHVYWYRQLPEEGLKFMVYLQKENIIDESGMPKERFSAEFPKEGPSILRIQQVVRGDSAAYFCASSLSSPGYDSPLHFGNGTRLTVT.

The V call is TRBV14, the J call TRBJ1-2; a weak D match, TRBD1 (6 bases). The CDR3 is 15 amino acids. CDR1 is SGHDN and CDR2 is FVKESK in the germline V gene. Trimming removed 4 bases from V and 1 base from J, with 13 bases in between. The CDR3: CASSPFRTVNYGYTF. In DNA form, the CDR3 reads TGTGCCAGCAGCCCCTTCCGGACAGTTAACTATGGCTACACCTTC.

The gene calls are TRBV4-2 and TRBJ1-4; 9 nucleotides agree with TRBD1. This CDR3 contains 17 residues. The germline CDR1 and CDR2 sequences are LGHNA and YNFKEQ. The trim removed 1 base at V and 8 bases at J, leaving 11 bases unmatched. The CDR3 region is CASSQVGKGQGVEKLFF. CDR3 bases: TGTGCCAGCAGCCAAGTCGGAAAGGGACAGGGTGTGGAAAAACTGTTTTTT.

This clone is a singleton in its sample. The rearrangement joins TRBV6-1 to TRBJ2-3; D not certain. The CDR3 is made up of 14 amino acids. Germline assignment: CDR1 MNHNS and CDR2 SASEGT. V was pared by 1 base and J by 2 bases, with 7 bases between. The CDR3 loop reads CASSEGRYTDTQYF. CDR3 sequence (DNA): TGTGCCAGCAGTGAAGGCAGGTACACAGATACGCAGTATTTT.

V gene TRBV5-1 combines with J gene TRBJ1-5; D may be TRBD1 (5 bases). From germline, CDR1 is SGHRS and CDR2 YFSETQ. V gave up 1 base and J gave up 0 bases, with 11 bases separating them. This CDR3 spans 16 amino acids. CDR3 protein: CASSLFGGGSNQPQHF. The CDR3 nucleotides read TGCGCCAGCAGCTTGTTCGGGGGTGGTAGCAATCAGCCCCAGCATTTT.

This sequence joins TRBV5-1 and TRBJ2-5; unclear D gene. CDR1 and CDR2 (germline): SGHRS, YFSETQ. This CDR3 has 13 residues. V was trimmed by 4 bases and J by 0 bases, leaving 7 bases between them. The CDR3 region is CASSTPNQETQYF. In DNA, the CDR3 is TGCGCCAGCAGCACCCCTAACCAAGAGACCCAGTACTTC.

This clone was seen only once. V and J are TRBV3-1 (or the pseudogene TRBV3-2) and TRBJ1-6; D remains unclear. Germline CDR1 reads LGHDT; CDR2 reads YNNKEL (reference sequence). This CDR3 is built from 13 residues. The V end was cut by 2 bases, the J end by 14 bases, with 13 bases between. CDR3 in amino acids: CASSQTFEETLHF. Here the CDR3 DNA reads TGTGCCAGCAGCCAAACCTTCGAGGAGACCCTCCACTTT.

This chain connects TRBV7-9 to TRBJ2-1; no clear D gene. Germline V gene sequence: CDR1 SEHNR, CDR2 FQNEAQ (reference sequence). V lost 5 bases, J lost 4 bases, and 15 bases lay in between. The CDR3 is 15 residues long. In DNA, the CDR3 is TGTGCCAGCAGCGAGTTGGGCGCACGATACAATGAGCAGTTCTTC. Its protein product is CASSELGARYNEQFF.

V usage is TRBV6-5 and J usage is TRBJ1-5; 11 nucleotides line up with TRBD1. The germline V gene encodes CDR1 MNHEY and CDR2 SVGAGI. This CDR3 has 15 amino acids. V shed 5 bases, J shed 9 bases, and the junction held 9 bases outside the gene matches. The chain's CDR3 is CASSPSGTGGVPQHF. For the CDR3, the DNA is TGTGCCAGCAGTCCCTCCGGGACAGGGGGGGTGCCCCAGCATTTT.

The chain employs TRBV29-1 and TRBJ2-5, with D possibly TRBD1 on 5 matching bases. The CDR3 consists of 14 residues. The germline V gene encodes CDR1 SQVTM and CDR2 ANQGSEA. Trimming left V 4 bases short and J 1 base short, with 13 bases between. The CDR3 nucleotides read TGCAGCGTTGGGTCACAGGCGTTCCAAGAGACCCAGTACTTC. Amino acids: CSVGSQAFQETQYF.

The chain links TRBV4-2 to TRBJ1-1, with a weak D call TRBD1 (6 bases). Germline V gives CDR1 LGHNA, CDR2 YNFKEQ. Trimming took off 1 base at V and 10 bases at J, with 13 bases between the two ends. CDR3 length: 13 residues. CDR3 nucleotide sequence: TGTGCCAGCAGCCAAGGCAAGGACAGTGGAGCTTTCTTT. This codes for CASSQGKDSGAFF.

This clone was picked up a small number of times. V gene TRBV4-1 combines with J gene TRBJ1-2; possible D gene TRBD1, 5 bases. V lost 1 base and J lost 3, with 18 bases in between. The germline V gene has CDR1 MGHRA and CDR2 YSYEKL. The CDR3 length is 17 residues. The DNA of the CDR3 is TGCGCCAGCAGCCAAGTCTTGAGTAGGGGCGGTTACTATGGCTACACCTTC. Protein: CASSQVLSRGGYYGYTF.

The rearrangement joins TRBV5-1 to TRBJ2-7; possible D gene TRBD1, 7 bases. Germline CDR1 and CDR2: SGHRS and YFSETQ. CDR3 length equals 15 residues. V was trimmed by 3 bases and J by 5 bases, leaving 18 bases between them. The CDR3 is CASSYPGQRANEQYF. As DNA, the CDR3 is TGCGCCAGCAGCTACCCGGGACAGCGGGCTAACGAGCAGTACTTC.

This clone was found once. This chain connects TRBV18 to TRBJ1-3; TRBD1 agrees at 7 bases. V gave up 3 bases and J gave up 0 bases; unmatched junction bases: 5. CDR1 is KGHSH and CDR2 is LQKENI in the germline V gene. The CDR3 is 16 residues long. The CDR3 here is CASSPGQFHSGNTIYF. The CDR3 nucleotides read TGTGCCAGCTCACCGGGACAGTTCCACTCTGGAAACACCATATATTTT.

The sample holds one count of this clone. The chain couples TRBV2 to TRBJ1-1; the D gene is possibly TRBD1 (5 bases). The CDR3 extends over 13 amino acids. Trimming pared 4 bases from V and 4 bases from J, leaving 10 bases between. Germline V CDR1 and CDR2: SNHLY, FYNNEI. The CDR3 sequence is CASSVAGGTEAFF. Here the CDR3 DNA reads TGTGCCAGCAGTGTGGCGGGGGGCACTGAAGCTTTCTTT.

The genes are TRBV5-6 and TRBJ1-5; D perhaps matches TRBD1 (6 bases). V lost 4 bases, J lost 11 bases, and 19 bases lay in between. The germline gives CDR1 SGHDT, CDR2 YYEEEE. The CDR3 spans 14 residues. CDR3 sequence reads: CASSGRGRGRAQHF. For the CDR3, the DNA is TGTGCCAGCAGCGGCAGGGGCCGAGGGAGGGCCCAGCATTTT. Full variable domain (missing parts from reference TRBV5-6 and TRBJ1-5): DAGVTQSPTHLIKTRGQQVTLRCSPKSGHDTVSWYQQALGQGPQFIFQYYEEEERQRGNFPDRFSGHQFPNYSSELNVNALLLGDSALYLCASSGRGRGRAQHFGDGTRLSIL.

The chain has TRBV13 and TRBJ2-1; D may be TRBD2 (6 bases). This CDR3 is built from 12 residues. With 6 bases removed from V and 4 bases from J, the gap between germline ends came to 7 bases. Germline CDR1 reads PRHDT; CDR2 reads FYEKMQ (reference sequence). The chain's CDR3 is CASSLAYNEQFF. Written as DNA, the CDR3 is TGTGCCAGCAGTCTAGCGTACAATGAGCAGTTCTTC.

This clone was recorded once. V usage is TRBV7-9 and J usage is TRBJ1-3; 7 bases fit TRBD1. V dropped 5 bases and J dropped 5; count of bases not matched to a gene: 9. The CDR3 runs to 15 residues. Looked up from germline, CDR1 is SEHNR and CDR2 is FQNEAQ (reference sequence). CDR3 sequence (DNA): TGTGCCAGCAGCGAACGCCGGGACAGTCGAAACACCATATATTTT. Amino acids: CASSERRDSRNTIYF. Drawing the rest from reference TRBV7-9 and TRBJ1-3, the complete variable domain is DTGVSQNPRHKITKRGQNVTFRCDPISEHNRLYWYRQTLGQGPEFLTYFQNEAQLEKSRLLSDRFSAERPKGSFSTLEIQRTEQGDSAMYLCASSERRDSRNTIYFGEGSWLTVV.

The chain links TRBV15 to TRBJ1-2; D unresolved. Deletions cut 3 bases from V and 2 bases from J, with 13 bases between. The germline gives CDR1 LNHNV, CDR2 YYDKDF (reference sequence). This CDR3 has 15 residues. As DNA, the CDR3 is TGTGCCACCAGCAGGACGAAACGGGAGAACTATGGCTACACCTTC. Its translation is CATSRTKRENYGYTF.

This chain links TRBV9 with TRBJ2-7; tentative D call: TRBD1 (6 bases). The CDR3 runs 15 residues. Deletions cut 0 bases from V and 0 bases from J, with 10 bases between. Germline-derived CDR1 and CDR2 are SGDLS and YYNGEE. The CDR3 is CASSVEPDSSYEQYF. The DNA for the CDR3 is TGTGCCAGCAGCGTAGAGCCGGACAGCTCCTACGAGCAGTACTTC.

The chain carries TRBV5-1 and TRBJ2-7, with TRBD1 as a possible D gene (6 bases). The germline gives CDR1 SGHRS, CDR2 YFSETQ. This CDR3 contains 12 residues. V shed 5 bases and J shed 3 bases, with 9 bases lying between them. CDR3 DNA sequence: TGCGCCAGCAGTCAACAGGGCTACGAGCAGTACTTC. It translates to CASSQQGYEQYF.

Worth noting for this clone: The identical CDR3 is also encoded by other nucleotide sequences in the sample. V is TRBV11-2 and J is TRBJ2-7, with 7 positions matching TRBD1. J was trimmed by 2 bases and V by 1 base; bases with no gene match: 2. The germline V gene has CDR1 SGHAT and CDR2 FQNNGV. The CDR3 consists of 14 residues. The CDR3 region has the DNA TGTGCCAGCAGCTTAGGTCAGGGGGCCTACGAGCAGTACTTC. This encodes CASSLGQGAYEQYF.

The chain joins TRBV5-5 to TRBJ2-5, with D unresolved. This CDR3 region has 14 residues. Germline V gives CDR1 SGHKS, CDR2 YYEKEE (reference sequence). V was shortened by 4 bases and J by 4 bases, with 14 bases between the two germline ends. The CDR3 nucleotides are TGTGCCAGCAGCCCCCTAGGATTGCGAGAGACCCAGTACTTC. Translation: CASSPLGLRETQYF.

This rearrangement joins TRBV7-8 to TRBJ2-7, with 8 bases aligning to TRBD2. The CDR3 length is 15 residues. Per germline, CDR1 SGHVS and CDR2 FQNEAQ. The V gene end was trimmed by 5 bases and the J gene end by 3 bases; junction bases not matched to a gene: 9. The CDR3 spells CASSPRRGAIYEQYF. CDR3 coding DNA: TGTGCCAGCAGCCCCCGGCGGGGGGCTATCTACGAGCAGTACTTC.

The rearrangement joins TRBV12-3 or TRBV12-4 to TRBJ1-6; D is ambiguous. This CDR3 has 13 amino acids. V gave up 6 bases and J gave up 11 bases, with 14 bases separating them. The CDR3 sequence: CASRRLVTAPLHF. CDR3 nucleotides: TGTGCCAGCAGGCGTCTGGTCACGGCACCCCTCCACTTT.

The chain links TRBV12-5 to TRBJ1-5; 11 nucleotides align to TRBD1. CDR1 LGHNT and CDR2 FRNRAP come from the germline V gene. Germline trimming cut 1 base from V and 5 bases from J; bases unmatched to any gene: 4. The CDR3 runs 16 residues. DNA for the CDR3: TGTGCTAGTGGTTTGGGGGGACAGGGGGTTTATCAGCCCCAGCATTTT. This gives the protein CASGLGGQGVYQPQHF.

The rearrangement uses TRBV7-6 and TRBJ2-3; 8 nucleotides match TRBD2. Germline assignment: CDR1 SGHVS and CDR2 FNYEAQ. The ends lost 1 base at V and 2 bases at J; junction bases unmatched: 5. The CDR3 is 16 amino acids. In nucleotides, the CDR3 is TGTGCCAGCAGCTTAGTTATAGCGGGGAACACAGATACGCAGTATTTT. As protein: CASSLVIAGNTDTQYF.

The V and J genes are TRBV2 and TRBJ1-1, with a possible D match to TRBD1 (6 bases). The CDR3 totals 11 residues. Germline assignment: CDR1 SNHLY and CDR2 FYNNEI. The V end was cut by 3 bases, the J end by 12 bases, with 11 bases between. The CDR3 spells CASSEIRGSFF. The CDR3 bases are TGTGCCAGCAGTGAGATCAGGGGATCTTTCTTT. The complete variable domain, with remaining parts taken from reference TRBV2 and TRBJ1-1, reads EPEVTQTPSHQVTQMGQEVILRCVPISNHLYFYWYRQILGQKVEFLVSFYNNEISEKSEIFDDQFSVERPDGSNFTLKIRSTKLEDSAMYFCASSEIRGSFFGQGTRLTVV.

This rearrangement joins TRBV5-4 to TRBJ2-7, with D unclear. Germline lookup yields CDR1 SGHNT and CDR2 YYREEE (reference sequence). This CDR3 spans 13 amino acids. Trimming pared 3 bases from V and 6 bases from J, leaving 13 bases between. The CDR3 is CASSSTGEREQYF. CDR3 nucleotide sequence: TGTGCCAGCAGCTCCACGGGTGAGCGCGAGCAGTACTTC.